This TCR beta chain came from a study of cytomegalovirus exposure and HLA in healthy donors. General study points: Follow-up analysis later connected one missense variant in DCLRE1C with trimming of TCR beta V- and J-genes. Presence/absence analyses rested on an assumption that sequencing depth was roughly uniform across donors. An analysis was carried out later, and it reportedly showed fewer N-insertions in an Asian-associated ancestry cluster than the approximately 680-donor mean.

60 Vbeta and 13 Jbeta primers were used in PCR. Clones were sequenced by immunoSEQ multiplex PCR, and TCRdb holds only the in-frame ones, with some missing. The sample shows under 200,000 clones, less than 90% of them seen only once. As concerns this clone: The target antigen is unknown.

The receptor comes from a woman aged 25-40 years in good health and CMV-seronegative. Sequencing was performed on PBMCs.

The DNA of the CDR3 is TGTGCCAGCAGCCCCCGAGCGGGGTTCTTGGGGAATGAGCAGTTCTTC. Translating it yields CASSPRAGFLGNEQFF. The V gene is TRBV7-2, the J gene TRBJ2-1; TRBD2 aligns across 7 bases. This CDR3 has 16 amino acids. Germline V gene lookup returns CDR1 SGHTA and CDR2 FQGNSA. Trimming cost V 5 bases and J 7 bases; bases outside gene matches: 14.